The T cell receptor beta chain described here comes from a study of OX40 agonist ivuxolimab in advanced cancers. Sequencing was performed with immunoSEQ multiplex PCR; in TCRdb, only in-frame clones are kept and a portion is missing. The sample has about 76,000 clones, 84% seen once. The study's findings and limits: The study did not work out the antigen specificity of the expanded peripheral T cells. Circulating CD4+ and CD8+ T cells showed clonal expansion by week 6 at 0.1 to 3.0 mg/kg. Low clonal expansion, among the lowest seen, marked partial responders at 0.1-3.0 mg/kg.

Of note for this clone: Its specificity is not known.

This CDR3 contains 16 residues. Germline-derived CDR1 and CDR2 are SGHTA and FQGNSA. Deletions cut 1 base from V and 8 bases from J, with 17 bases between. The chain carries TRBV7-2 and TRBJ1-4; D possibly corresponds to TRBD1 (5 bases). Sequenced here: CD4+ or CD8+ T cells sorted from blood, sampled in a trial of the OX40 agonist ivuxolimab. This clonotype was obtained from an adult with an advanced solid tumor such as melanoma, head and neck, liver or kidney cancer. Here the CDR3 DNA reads TGTGCCAGCAGCTTAGTCGTGGGACGACCTACCGAAAAACTGTTTTTT. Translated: CASSLVVGRPTEKLFF. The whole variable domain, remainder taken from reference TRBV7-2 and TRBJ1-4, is GAGVSQSPSNKVTEKGKDVELRCDPISGHTALYWYRQSLGQGLEFLIYFQGNSAPDKSGLPSDRFSAERTGGSVSTLTIQRTQQEDSAVYLCASSLVVGRPTEKLFFGSGTQLSVL.